This T cell receptor (beta chain) was captured by sequencing in a study of blood T cell repertoires in COVID-19. Background on the study: Samples representing acute and convalescent COVID-19 were sourced from the United States, Italy and Spain. PBMCs, B-cell-depleted T cells, or T cells were the source of the cDNA or gDNA that made up the material.

Source study methods: Nucleated cell number was recorded as an estimate derived from reference gene primer amplification. Sequencing used immunoSEQ multiplex PCR; TCRdb keeps in-frame clones, though not all of them. V, J and clone size were drawn from that table, and D and trimming were deduced from the DNA. The table includes about 90,000 clones, 70% to 90% detected once. The CDR3 consists of 15 residues. Germline loops: CDR1 SGHNT, CDR2 YYREEE (reference sequence). V trimming: 0 bases; J trimming: 6 bases; junction bases outside the gene matches: 8. The count of this clone is one. The sequence came from a man between 45 and 60 years old with acute or convalescent COVID-19. The specimen was peripheral blood. The chain couples TRBV5-4 to TRBJ1-2; 7 nucleotides align to TRBD1. The CDR3 here is CASSLGADRAHGYTF. CDR3 DNA sequence: TGTGCCAGCAGCTTGGGGGCCGACAGGGCACATGGCTACACCTTC.